This T cell receptor (beta chain) was captured in a study of response to subunit inactivated influenza vaccine. TCRdb used MiXCR to reprocess the RT-PCR reads, holding one entry per CDR3 protein. The sample contains roughly 670,000 distinct CDR3 sequences, 12% to 15% of which appear only once. Study conclusions and caveats: Authors suggested each seasonal influenza vaccination recruits few new T cells.

There are many counts of this clonotype. Its antigen is unknown. The receptor was derived from a man aged 45-65 years who received an inactivated influenza vaccine. This sample comprised PBMCs from blood, obtained less than 15 days before vaccination.

CDR3 nucleotide sequence: TGTGCCAGTAAGAGCGGGAGTGGCGCAGATACGCAGTATTTT. It specifies CASKSGSGADTQYF. The chain is built from TRBV7-2 and TRBJ2-3, with TRBD2 matching 8 bases. CDR1 and CDR2 (germline): SGHTA, FQGNSA. The CDR3 covers 14 residues. V shed 9 bases, J shed 4 bases, and the junction held 9 bases outside the gene matches.